This is a list of T cell receptor beta chains from one sample in a study of blood T cell repertoires in COVID-19. Sequenced by immunoSEQ multiplex PCR; TCRdb stores in-frame clones only, minus some. The sample holds just over 250,000 clones, 88% seen once. The sequenced material came from peripheral blood. These receptors all come from a woman in her 70s with COVID-19, enrolled during active disease. Both conserved end residues are trimmed from each CDR3. D genes are given only for firm matches.

V gene | D gene | CDR3 protein
TRBV9 | TRBD1 | ASSVGTGGEAF
TRBV12-5 | TRBD1 | ASGSPAGTGAWSTEAF
TRBV2 | TRBD2 | ASTSASGRGNTGELF
TRBV5-5 | - | ASSPSAQGLGNTIY
TRBV27 | TRBD1 | ASSTYGQGKRTQY
TRBV6-1 | - | ASSDTGPYEQY
TRBV28 | - | ASTPGGNTEAF
TRBV18 | TRBD1 | ASSPQRQGQY
TRBV30 | - | AWTPVGAGYNSPLH
TRBV11-2 | TRBD1 | ASSWKTGGAAEAF
TRBV11-2 | TRBD2 | ASSLGGSGSVETQY
TRBV7-8 | - | ASSLMSSSYGYT
TRBV18 | - | ASSPPSWAGEQF
TRBV5-6 | - | ASSLPESGAAF
TRBV5-1 | TRBD1 | ASRISPGTGPSQPQH
TRBV6-6 | - | ASREGGPNQPQH
TRBV7-9 | - | ASSLYGRSGETQY
TRBV27 | - | ASSFPVTGNSPLH
TRBV7-9 | - | ASRRDVEGSPLH
TRBV5-1 | TRBD1 | ASSPDRAGETQY
TRBV29-1 | - | SVALLYEQY
TRBV29-1 | - | SVEEPVQNEQF
TRBV5-1 | TRBD1 | ASSLEPGTGVQPQH
TRBV11-2 | - | ASSQGTDTQY
TRBV27 | - | ASSLQGNTEAF